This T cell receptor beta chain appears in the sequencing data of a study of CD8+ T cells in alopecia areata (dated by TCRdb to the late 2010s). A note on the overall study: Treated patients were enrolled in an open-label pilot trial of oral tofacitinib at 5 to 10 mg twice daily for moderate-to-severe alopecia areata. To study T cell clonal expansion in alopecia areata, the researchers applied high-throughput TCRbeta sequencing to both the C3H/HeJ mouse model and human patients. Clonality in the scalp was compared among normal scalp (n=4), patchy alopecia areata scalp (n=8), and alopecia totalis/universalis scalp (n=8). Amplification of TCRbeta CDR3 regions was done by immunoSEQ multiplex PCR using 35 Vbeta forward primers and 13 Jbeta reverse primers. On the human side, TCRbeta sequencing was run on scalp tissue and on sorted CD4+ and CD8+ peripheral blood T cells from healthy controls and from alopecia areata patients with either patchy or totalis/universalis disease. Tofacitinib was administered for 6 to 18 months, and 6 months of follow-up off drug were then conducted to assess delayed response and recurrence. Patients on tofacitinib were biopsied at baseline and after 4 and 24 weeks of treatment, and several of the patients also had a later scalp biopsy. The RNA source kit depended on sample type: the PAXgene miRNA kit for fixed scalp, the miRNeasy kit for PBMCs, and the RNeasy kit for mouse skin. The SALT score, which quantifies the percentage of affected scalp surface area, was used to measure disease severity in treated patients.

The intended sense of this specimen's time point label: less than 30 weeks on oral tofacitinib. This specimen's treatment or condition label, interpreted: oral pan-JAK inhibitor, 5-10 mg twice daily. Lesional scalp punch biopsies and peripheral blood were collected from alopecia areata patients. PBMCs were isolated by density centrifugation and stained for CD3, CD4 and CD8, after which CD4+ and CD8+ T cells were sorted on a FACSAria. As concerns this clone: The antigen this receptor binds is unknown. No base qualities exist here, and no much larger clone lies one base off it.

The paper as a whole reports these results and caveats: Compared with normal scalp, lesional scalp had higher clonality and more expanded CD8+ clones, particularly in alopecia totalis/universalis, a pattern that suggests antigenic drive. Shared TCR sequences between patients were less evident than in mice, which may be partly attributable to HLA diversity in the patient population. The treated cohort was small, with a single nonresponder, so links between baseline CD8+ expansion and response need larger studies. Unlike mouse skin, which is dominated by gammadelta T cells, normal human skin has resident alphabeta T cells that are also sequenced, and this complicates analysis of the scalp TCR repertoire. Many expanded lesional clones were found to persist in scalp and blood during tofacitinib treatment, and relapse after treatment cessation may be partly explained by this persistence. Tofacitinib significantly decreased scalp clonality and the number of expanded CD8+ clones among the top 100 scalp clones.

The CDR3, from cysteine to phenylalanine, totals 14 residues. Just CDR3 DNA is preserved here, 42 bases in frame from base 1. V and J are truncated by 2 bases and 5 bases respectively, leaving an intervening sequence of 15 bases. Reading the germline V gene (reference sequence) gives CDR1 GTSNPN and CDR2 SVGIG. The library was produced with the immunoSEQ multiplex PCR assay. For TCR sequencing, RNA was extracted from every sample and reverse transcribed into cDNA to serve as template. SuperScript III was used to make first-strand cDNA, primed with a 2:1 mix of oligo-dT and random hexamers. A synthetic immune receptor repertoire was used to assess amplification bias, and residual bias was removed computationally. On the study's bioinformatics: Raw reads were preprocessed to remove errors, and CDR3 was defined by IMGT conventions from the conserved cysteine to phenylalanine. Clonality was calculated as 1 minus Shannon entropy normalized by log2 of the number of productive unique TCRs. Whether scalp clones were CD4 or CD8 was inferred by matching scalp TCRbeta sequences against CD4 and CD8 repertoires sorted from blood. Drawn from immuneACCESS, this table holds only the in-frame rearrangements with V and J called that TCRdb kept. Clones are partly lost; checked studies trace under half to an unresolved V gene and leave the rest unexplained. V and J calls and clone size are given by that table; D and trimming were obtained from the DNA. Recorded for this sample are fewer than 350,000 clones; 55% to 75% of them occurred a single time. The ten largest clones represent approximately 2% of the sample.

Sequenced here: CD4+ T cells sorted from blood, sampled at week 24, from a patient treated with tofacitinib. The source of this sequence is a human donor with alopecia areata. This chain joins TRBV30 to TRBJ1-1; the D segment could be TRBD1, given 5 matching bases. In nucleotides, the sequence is TGTGCCTGGAGTCAGAGACAGTTCTTGACTGAAGCTTTCTTT. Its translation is CAWSQRQFLTEAFF.